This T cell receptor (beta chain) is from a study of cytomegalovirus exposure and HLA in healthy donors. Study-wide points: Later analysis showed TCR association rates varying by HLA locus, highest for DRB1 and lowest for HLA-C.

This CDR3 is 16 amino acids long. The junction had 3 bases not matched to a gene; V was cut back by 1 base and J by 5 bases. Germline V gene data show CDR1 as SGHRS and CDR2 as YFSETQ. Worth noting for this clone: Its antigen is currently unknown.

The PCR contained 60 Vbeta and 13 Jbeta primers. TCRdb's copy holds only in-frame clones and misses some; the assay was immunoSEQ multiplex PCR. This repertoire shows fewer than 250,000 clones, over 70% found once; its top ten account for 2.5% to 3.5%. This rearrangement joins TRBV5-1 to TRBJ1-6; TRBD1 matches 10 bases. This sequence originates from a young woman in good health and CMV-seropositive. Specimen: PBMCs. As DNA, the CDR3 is TGCGCCAGCAGCTTGCCCGGGACAGGGGATAATTCACCCCTCCACTTT. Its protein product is CASSLPGTGDNSPLHF.